Each of the 8 T cell receptor beta chains below was sequenced from the same sample in a study of T cell clones after liver transplantation. Sequencing used immunoSEQ multiplex PCR; TCRdb keeps in-frame clones, though not all of them. This sample has fewer than 70,000 clones; 70% to 75% occur once, and the top ten carry 15%. Sequencing used CD4+ T cells from blood, obtained before liver transplant. The receptors come from a human donor who received a liver transplant.

The chain combines TRBV11-2 with TRBJ1-4; no clear D. The CDR3 contains 14 residues. The V gene's germline CDR1 is SGHAT and CDR2 FQNNGV. Trimming shortened V by 5 bases and J by 0 bases, and 7 bases separated the two germline ends. CDR3 sequence (DNA): TGTGCCAGCAGCCCGCCAGCAACTAATGAAAAACTGTTTTTT. This codes for CASSPPATNEKLFF.

V usage is TRBV19 and J usage is TRBJ1-6, with D unclear. CDR1 LNHDA and CDR2 SQIVND come from the germline V gene (reference sequence). The CDR3 covers 15 residues. Trimming pared 1 base from V and 7 bases from J, leaving 11 bases between. CDR3 DNA sequence: TGTGCCAGTAGTATAGGTAACACCGGGAATTCACCCCTCCACTTT. Translating gives CASSIGNTGNSPLHF.

On this clone itself: Distinct nucleotide sequences in the sample also encode this CDR3. V and J are TRBV5-4 and TRBJ2-7, with D possibly TRBD1 on 6 matching bases. Germline assignment: CDR1 SGHNT and CDR2 YYREEE (reference sequence). Trimming removed 1 base from V and 0 bases from J, with 8 bases in between. The CDR3 length is 14 residues. The CDR3 DNA reads TGTGCCAGCAGCTTGCAGGGGAGCTCCTACGAGCAGTACTTC. Translation: CASSLQGSSYEQYF.

CDR3 sequence (DNA): TGTGCCAGCAGCTTAACACGCGGAGCGGGGGGCAATGAGCAGTTCTTC. It specifies CASSLTRGAGGNEQFF. The V and J genes are TRBV7-3 and TRBJ2-1; 9 bases are shared with TRBD2. The CDR3 has 16 residues. V dropped 0 bases and J dropped 6; count of bases not matched to a gene: 6. Germline values: CDR1 SGHTA, CDR2 FQGTGA.

V and J are TRBV28 and TRBJ1-1; TRBD1 might be the D (6 bases). The length of the CDR3 is 14 residues. V was clipped by 3 bases and J by 3 bases, with 11 bases between them. Germline assignment: CDR1 MDHEN and CDR2 SYDVKM. The CDR3 nucleotides are TGTGCCAGCAGTTTTGAAAGGGGGTACACTGAAGCTTTCTTT. As protein: CASSFERGYTEAFF.

The chain is built from TRBV7-9 and TRBJ2-3, with D perhaps matching TRBD1 (6 bases). The CDR3 is made up of 14 amino acids. Trimming pared 4 bases from V and 8 bases from J, leaving 16 bases between. The germline CDR1 and CDR2 sequences are SEHNR and FQNEAQ (reference sequence). The CDR3 bases are TGTGCCAGCAGCTCATCGGTACAGGGTGCTACGCAGTATTTT. It encodes CASSSSVQGATQYF. The whole variable domain, remainder taken from reference TRBV7-9 and TRBJ2-3, is DTGVSQNPRHKITKRGQNVTFRCDPISEHNRLYWYRQTLGQGPEFLTYFQNEAQLEKSRLLSDRFSAERPKGSFSTLEIQRTEQGDSAMYLCASSSSVQGATQYFGPGTRLTVL.

V usage is TRBV7-2 and J usage is TRBJ1-4, with TRBD1 identical over 10 bases. The length of the CDR3 is 16 residues. After removal of 6 bases from V and 8 bases from J, the junction contained 12 bases not matched to a gene. Germline V lookup: CDR1 SGHTA, CDR2 FQGNSA. The CDR3: CASSRLRDRGGEKLFF. CDR3 in DNA: TGTGCCAGCAGTCGACTCCGGGACAGGGGCGGGGAAAAACTGTTTTTT.

This clone was seen a few times. This sequence joins TRBV6-1 and TRBJ1-1; D might be TRBD1 (5 bases). Germline lookup yields CDR1 MNHNS and CDR2 SASEGT. V was shortened by 0 bases and J by 4 bases, with 15 bases between the two germline ends. The CDR3 is 16 amino acids. CDR3 nucleotides: TGTGCCAGCAGTGAAGCGCTTCGACAGAAAGGCACTGAAGCTTTCTTT. This codes for CASSEALRQKGTEAFF.